The entry below describes one T cell receptor (beta chain). As yet, its antigen is unknown. TCRdb keeps only in-frame clones here, not all; method: immunoSEQ multiplex PCR. The sample yields roughly 180,000 clones, about 85% seen once. This record comes from a study of T cell responses to AZD1222 COVID-19 vaccine. Overall study: Second-dose groups at about 4 or about 12 weeks were pooled. Findings of the study overall: There were mostly white British donors and more females than males, and clonal diversity was possibly underestimated. Nearly half of the spike-specific TCRs reportedly recognize variant regions that carry no mutations. Among vaccine-associated CD4 TCRs, coverage spanned spike, with dominance at 160-218 and 743-854.

The sequence came from an adult in good health. The sample in question was peripheral blood, obtained on day 0 of AZD1222 vaccination.

The CDR3 sequence: CASTPTGNQPQHF. The CDR3 nucleotides read TGTGCCAGCACCCCGACAGGCAATCAGCCCCAGCATTTT. The gene calls are TRBV28 and TRBJ1-5; tentatively, D is TRBD1 (5 bases). The CDR3 runs to 13 residues. From germline, CDR1 is MDHEN and CDR2 SYDVKM. V was cut by 7 bases and J by 2 bases, with 9 bases left in between.